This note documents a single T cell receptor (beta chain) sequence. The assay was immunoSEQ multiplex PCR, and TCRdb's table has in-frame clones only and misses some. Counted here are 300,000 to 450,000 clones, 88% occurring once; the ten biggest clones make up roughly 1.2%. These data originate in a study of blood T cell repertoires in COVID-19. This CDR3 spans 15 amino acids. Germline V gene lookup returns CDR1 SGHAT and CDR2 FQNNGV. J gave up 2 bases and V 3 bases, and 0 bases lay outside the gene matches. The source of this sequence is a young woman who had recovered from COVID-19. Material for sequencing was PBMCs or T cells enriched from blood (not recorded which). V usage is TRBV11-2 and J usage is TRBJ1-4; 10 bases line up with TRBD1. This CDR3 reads CASSLTGGTNEKLFF. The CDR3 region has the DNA TGTGCCAGCAGCTTGACAGGGGGCACTAATGAAAAACTGTTTTTT.